A single T cell receptor (beta chain) is shown here with its context. The sample comes from a study of blood T cell repertoires in COVID-19. Study overall: There were acute and convalescent COVID-19 samples, and they came from the United States, Italy and Spain.

V dropped 1 base and J dropped 5; count of bases not matched to a gene: 3. Germline V gene sequence: CDR1 GTSNPN, CDR2 SVGIG (reference sequence). This CDR3 contains 13 residues. In the authors' workflow: Quantification of nucleated cells was approximated via reference gene primer amplification. The data were produced by immunoSEQ multiplex PCR, yet TCRdb's version contains in-frame clones alone and is incomplete. V, J and clone size are those of that table, while D and trimming were read from the DNA. Of around 250,000 clones listed, approximately 85% are singletons. The chain combines TRBV30 with TRBJ2-5, with 8 bases matching TRBD1. Sequencing was performed on PBMCs or T cells enriched from blood (not recorded which). This TCR derives from a woman aged 45-59 years who had recovered from COVID-19. The CDR3 nucleotides are TGTGCCTGGAGTGCCCGGACAGGGGAGACCCAGTACTTC. It translates to CAWSARTGETQYF.